This TCR beta chain was identified in a study of cytomegalovirus exposure and HLA in healthy donors. Study-level background: The Caucasian-associated ancestry cluster contained 81% of the approximately 400 genotyped donors.

In germline, CDR1 is SGHRS, CDR2 YFSETQ. CDR3 length: 15 residues. V lost 0 bases, J lost 4 bases, and 10 bases lay in between. Every donor was a healthy person donating bone marrow. Primers included in the PCR were 60 Vbeta and 13 Jbeta primers. The data were produced by immunoSEQ multiplex PCR, yet TCRdb's version contains in-frame clones alone and is incomplete. The sample has around 170,000 clones; about 77% are singletons. Study results and caveats: The CMV antigen specificity of a few CMV-associated chains was confirmed through in vitro analysis.

About this clone: The antigen is undetermined.

Specimen: PBMCs. The TCR originated in a woman aged 30 to 39 in good health and CMV-seropositive. V and J are TRBV5-1 and TRBJ1-4; D ambiguous. CDR3 residues: CASSLGGQDNEKLFF. The CDR3, as DNA: TGCGCCAGCAGCTTGGGTGGCCAGGATAATGAAAAACTGTTTTTT.